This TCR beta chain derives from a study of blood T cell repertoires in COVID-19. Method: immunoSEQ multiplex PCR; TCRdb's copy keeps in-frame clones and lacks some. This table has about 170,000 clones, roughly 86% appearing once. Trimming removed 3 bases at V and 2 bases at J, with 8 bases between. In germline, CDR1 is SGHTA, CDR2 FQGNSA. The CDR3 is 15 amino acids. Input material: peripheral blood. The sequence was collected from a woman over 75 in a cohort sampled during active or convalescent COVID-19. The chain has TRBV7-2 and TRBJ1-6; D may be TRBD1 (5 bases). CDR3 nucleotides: TGTGCCAGCAGCTTCGGGGGGACCTATAATTCACCCCTCCACTTT. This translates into CASSFGGTYNSPLHF.